This T cell receptor beta chain originates from a study of blood T cell repertoires in COVID-19. On the study more broadly: Whether acute or convalescent, the COVID-19 samples came from the United States, Italy and Spain. T cells, B-cell-depleted T cells, or PBMCs supplied cDNA or gDNA.

Trimming cost V 1 base and J 0 bases, with 7 bases left between them. The CDR3 covers 16 residues. CDR1 and CDR2 (germline): MGHRA, YSYEKL. Under the authors' procedure: Reference gene primer amplification yielded estimated nucleated cell counts. Method: immunoSEQ multiplex PCR; TCRdb's copy keeps in-frame clones and lacks some. D and trimming were read from the DNA, whereas the V and J calls and clone size are those reported in that table. In the table there are a few hundred thousand clones, roughly 85% of which are singletons. The chain couples TRBV4-1 to TRBJ1-6; D might be TRBD1 (6 bases). This clonotype was sampled from a human donor in a cohort sampled during active COVID-19. The specimen sequenced was peripheral blood. The CDR3 DNA reads as TGCGCCAGCAGCCAAGGGGACACCTCCTATAATTCACCCCTCCACTTT. Translation gives CASSQGDTSYNSPLHF.